This TCR beta chain appears in the sequencing data of a study of OX40 agonist ivuxolimab in advanced cancers. Study-wide results and caveats: Relative to CD4+, CD8+ T cells held more expanded clones on average.

Exclusion applied to patients with autoimmune disease history or systemic immunosuppression. Clones were sequenced by immunoSEQ multiplex PCR, and TCRdb holds only the in-frame ones, with some missing. The repertoire holds 77,000 or so clones, with about 90% as singletons. Comment on this clone: What it binds is not known.

Trimming cost V 4 bases and J 2 bases, with 9 bases left between them. This CDR3 is 13 amino acids long. The V gene's germline CDR1 is SGHRS and CDR2 YFSETQ. This clonotype was obtained from an adult with an advanced solid tumor such as melanoma, head and neck, liver or kidney cancer. Here the sequenced sample was CD4+ or CD8+ T cells sorted from blood, taken in a trial of the OX40 agonist ivuxolimab. This sequence joins TRBV5-1 and TRBJ1-1; a possible D gene is TRBD1 (5 bases). The CDR3 DNA sequence: TGCGCCAGCAGCGCACAGGTCAACACTGAAGCTTTCTTT. Protein: CASSAQVNTEAFF.